This TCR beta chain is drawn from a study of cytomegalovirus exposure and HLA in healthy donors. Concerning this clone itself: The antigen remains unidentified. Mismatch with germline at one junction end may stem from a read error.

Points from the study as a whole: Fewer N-insertions than the approximately 700-donor mean were reportedly shown by an Asian-associated ancestry cluster in a later analysis. In an earlier analysis, about 87% or about 30%: the productive usage of most TCR beta V segments. In vitro work confirmed that three CMV-associated chains recognize CMV antigens.

The PCR employed 60 Vbeta primers together with 13 Jbeta primers. The repertoire was sequenced with immunoSEQ multiplex PCR; TCRdb's copy has only in-frame clones and lacks some. The sample holds some 150,000 clones, around 66% seen once. Germline V gene lookup returns CDR1 SGHRS and CDR2 YFSETQ. The CDR3 runs to 16 residues. Nominally healthy donors were sampled, though unrecorded immune exposures were likely. What was sequenced was PBMCs. The source is a woman aged 30 to 39 in good health and CMV-seropositive. J is TRBJ2-7 and V is TRBV5-1, with TRBD1 matching 10 bases. DNA for the CDR3: TGCGCCAGCCAGATTTCCCCGGGACAGGGGTCCTTCGAGCAGTACTTC. Translated, it gives CASQISPGQGSFEQYF.